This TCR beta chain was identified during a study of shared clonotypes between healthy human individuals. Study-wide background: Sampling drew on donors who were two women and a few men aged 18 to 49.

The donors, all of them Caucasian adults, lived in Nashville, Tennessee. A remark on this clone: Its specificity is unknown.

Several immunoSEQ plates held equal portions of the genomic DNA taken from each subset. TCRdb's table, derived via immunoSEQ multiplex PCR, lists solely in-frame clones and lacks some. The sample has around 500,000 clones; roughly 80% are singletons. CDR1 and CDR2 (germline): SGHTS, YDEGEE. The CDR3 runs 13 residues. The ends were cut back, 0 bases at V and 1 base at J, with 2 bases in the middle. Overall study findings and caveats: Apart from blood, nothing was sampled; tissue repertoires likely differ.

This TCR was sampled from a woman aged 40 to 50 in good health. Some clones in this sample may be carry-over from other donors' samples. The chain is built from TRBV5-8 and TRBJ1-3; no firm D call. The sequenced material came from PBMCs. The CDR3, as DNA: TGTGCCAGCAGCTTGGGATCTGGAAACACCATATATTTT. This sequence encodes CASSLGSGNTIYF.